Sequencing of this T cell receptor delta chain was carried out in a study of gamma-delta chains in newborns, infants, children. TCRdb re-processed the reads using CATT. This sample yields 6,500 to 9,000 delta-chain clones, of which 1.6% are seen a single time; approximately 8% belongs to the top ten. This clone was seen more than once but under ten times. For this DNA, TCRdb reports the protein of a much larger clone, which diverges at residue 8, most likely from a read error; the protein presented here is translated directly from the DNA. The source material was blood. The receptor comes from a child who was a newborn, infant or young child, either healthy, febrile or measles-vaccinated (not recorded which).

The CDR3 loop reads CACDKLGPWDTRQMFF. In nucleotides, the CDR3 is TGTGCCTGTGACAAACTGGGCCCCTGGGACACCCGACAGATGTTTTTC. The V gene is TRDV2, the J gene TRDJ3, with a weak D call TRDD3 (6 bases). CDR3 length: 16 residues. V was trimmed by 2 bases and J by 2 bases, leaving 9 bases between them. The germline V gene has CDR1 GEAIGNYY and CDR2 EKD.